This TCR beta chain stems from a study of cytomegalovirus exposure and HLA in healthy donors. PCR primers comprised 60 Vbeta and 13 Jbeta primers. TCRdb keeps only in-frame clones here, not all; method: immunoSEQ multiplex PCR. The sample holds about 62,000 clones, 75% seen once. The study's findings and limits: According to a later analysis, donors in an Asian-associated ancestry cluster reportedly had fewer N-insertions than the approximately 670-donor mean. Cytomegalovirus status was reportedly diagnosed by the classifier with high specificity and sensitivity. Among CMV-associated TCR beta chains, most appeared HLA-restricted in a later analysis.

Note on this clone: As yet, its antigen is unknown. Other nucleotide sequences in the sample specify the same CDR3.

Donors in the study were healthy people who gave bone marrow. V shed 2 bases and J 6 bases; nucleotides not matched to a gene: 7. Looked up from germline, CDR1 is SGHNT and CDR2 is YENEEA. This CDR3 is built from 15 residues. The clonotype originates from a man aged 60 to 69 in good health and CMV-seropositive. The sequenced sample consisted of PBMCs. The chain employs TRBV11-3 and TRBJ2-1; 7 bases map to TRBD2. The CDR3 here is CASSLRGSGGNEQFF. The CDR3 region has the DNA TGTGCCAGCAGCTTACGCGGGAGTGGGGGCAATGAGCAGTTCTTC.